These 8 T cell receptor beta chains share one sample of origin, sequenced in a study of T cell responses to AZD1222 COVID-19 vaccine. Generated by immunoSEQ multiplex PCR, the TCRdb table keeps only in-frame clones and is missing some. The table lists roughly 200,000 clones, approximately 92% of them singletons. The source material was peripheral blood, sampled on day 0 of AZD1222 vaccination. Every receptor here comes from an adult in good health.

The chain has TRBV6-5 and TRBJ2-7; 8 nucleotides match TRBD2. The CDR3 is 15 residues long. Germline CDR1 is MNHEY and CDR2 is SVGAGI. The ends lost 8 bases at V and 2 bases at J; junction bases unmatched: 11. CDR3 sequence: CASSNPAGVAYEQYF. Written as DNA, the CDR3 is TGTGCCAGCTCTAACCCAGCGGGGGTGGCCTACGAGCAGTACTTC.

This rearrangement joins TRBV7-8 to TRBJ2-1, with 8 bases matching TRBD2. Germline lookup yields CDR1 SGHVS and CDR2 FQNEAQ. The CDR3 runs 17 residues. V trimming: 5 bases; J trimming: 0 bases; junction bases outside the gene matches: 9. The CDR3 spells CASSRRGAGGSYNEQFF. The CDR3 coding sequence is TGTGCCAGCAGCCGCCGAGGCGCGGGGGGCTCCTACAATGAGCAGTTCTTC.

V is TRBV7-4 and J is TRBJ2-1, with 8 bases identical to TRBD2. The CDR3 sequence is 20 residues long. Germline V gene lookup returns CDR1 SGHVT and CDR2 SQSDAQ. The trim removed 4 bases at V and 15 bases at J, leaving 32 bases unmatched. The CDR3 spells CASSSARGGHLRSPRVKRFF. CDR3 nucleotides: TGTGCCAGCAGCTCAGCCCGGGGGGGCCACCTACGATCTCCCCGGGTAAAACGGTTCTTC.

This clone was detected only once. The chain has TRBV11-2 and TRBJ2-3, with TRBD2 identical over 8 bases. The CDR3 contains 16 residues. Looked up from germline, CDR1 is SGHAT and CDR2 is FQNNGV. Trimming at V came to 6 bases and at J to 1 base, leaving 9 bases not matched to a gene. CDR3 sequence: CASRPGGVSRTDTQYF. CDR3 in DNA: TGTGCCAGCAGACCGGGGGGGGTATCGCGCACAGATACGCAGTATTTT.

This clone was seen only once. This same CDR3 is encoded by further DNA sequences in the sample. The chain links TRBV6-2 or TRBV6-3 to TRBJ1-5, with D unresolved. Trimming cost V 1 base and J 4 bases, with 8 bases left between them. CDR1 and CDR2 (germline): MNHEY, SVGEGT. The CDR3 length is 14 residues. In DNA, the CDR3 is TGTGCCAGCAGTTACTGGTCCGGTAATCAGCCCCAGCATTTT. Translating it yields CASSYWSGNQPQHF.

Here the CDR3 reads CASSSTGDTGELFF. In DNA, the CDR3 is TGTGCCAGCAGTTCGACAGGGGACACCGGGGAGCTGTTTTTT. This chain uses TRBV9 with TRBJ2-2; 8 nucleotides line up with TRBD1. The ends lost 5 bases at V and 3 bases at J; junction bases unmatched: 3. CDR1 is SGDLS and CDR2 is YYNGEE in the germline V gene. The CDR3 covers 14 residues.

The gene calls are TRBV6-1 and TRBJ2-2; tentatively, D is TRBD1 (6 bases). Trimming took off 2 bases at V and 2 bases at J, with 12 bases between the two ends. Germline V gene lookup returns CDR1 MNHNS and CDR2 SASEGT. This CDR3 is built from 16 residues. The chain's CDR3 is CASSEYVGGNTGELFF. In nucleotides, the CDR3 is TGTGCCAGCAGTGAATATGTAGGGGGTAACACCGGGGAGCTGTTTTTT.

The rearrangement links TRBV6-5 to TRBJ1-5, with D unresolved. This CDR3 comprises 14 residues. V lost 5 bases and J lost 7, with 15 bases in between. In germline, CDR1 is MNHEY, CDR2 SVGAGI. The CDR3 region is CASSRGLHYQPQHF. The CDR3 nucleotides are TGTGCCAGCAGTCGCGGACTCCACTACCAGCCCCAGCATTTT.